The T cell receptor (beta chain) described here comes from a study of OX40 agonist ivuxolimab in advanced cancers. Background on the study: Ivuxolimab, which is an agonistic anti-OX40 (CD134) antibody, was administered to the patients.

This CDR3 spans 16 amino acids. Assay: immunoSEQ multiplex PCR; the TCRdb copy retains only in-frame clones and omits some. The table has 80,000 or so clones, about 90% seen once. The specimen comprised CD4+ or CD8+ T cells sorted from blood, sampled in a trial of the OX40 agonist ivuxolimab. The J gene is TRBJ2-7, the V gene TRBV1; the listed D gene, TRBD1, was not tested against the DNA. TRBV1 is a pseudogene. The source is an adult with an advanced solid tumor such as melanoma, head and neck, liver or kidney cancer. CDR3 residues: CTSSQDFQARSYEQYF. CDR3 sequence (DNA): TGCACCAGCAGCCAAGATTTTCAGGCCAGGTCCTACGAGCAGTACTTC.